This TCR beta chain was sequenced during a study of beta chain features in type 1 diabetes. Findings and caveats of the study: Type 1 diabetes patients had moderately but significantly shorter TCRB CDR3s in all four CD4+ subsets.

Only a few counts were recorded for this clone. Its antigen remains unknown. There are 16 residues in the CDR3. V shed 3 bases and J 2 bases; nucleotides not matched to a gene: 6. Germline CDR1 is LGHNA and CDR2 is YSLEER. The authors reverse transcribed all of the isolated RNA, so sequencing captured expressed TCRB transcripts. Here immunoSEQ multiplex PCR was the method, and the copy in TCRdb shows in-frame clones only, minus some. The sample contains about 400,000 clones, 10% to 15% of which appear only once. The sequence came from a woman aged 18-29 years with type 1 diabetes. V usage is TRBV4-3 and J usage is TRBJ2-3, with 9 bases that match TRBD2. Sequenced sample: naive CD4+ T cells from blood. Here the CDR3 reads CASSHGSGSHTDTQYF. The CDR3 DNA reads TGCGCCAGCAGCCATGGTAGCGGGAGCCACACAGATACGCAGTATTTT.